Below, 28 T cell receptor beta chains from the same sample are listed, as sequenced in a study of T cell changes during pregnancy in multiple sclerosis. Method: immunoSEQ multiplex PCR; TCRdb's copy keeps in-frame clones and lacks some. The sample shows some 57,000 clones, approximately 90% of them seen only once. Sequences were derived from peripheral blood, sampled in the first trimester of pregnancy. The source is a female donor in good health, enrolled as a control in a pregnancy study.

In DNA form, the CDR3 reads TGTGCCAGCAGACCGGACGAGGGTGGCTACACCTTC. Its translation is CASRPDEGGYTF. The chain links TRBV28 to TRBJ1-2; no clear D. Looked up from germline, CDR1 is MDHEN and CDR2 is SYDVKM. The ends were cut back, 6 bases at V and 7 bases at J, with 12 bases in the middle. The CDR3 totals 12 residues.

This chain joins TRBV9 and TRBJ2-1; 8 bases are a match to TRBD2. This CDR3 spans 15 amino acids. Trimming removed 6 bases from V and 2 bases from J; junction bases left unmatched: 7. Germline V lookup: CDR1 SGDLS, CDR2 YYNGEE. CDR3 sequence reads: CASTPGRGAYNEQFF. In nucleotides, the CDR3 is TGTGCCAGCACCCCCGGGAGGGGGGCCTACAATGAGCAGTTCTTC.

In DNA form, the CDR3 reads TGTGCCAGCAGCTTAAATGGGCCCTGGGTGACCGGGGAGCTGTTTTTT. Its protein is CASSLNGPWVTGELFF. This chain uses TRBV7-3 with TRBJ2-2; D is ambiguous. This CDR3 contains 16 residues. The germline CDR1 and CDR2 sequences are SGHTA and FQGTGA. V dropped 1 base and J dropped 5 bases, with 14 bases sitting between them.

The chain is built from TRBV11-2 and TRBJ2-1; D gene ambiguous. Trimming took off 4 bases at V and 8 bases at J, with 9 bases between the two ends. This CDR3 comprises 12 residues. The germline V gene encodes CDR1 SGHAT and CDR2 FQNNGV. Here the CDR3 reads CASSSGVDEQFF. The CDR3 DNA reads as TGTGCCAGCAGCTCGGGTGTCGATGAGCAGTTCTTC.

The J gene is TRBJ2-7, the V gene TRBV11-2; a possible D gene is TRBD1 (5 bases). This CDR3 has 13 residues. Germline CDR1 and CDR2: SGHAT and FQNNGV. Trimming took off 6 bases at V and 5 bases at J, with 14 bases between the two ends. Here the CDR3 reads CASRGQGSHEQYF. The CDR3 nucleotides read TGTGCCAGCAGAGGGCAGGGTTCCCACGAGCAGTACTTC.

This clone has only a few counts. V and J are TRBV30 and TRBJ1-5; the D gene is possibly TRBD1 (5 bases). Germline V lookup: CDR1 GTSNPN, CDR2 SVGIG (reference sequence). The V end was cut by 0 bases, the J end by 0 bases, with 12 bases between. The CDR3 runs to 16 residues. The CDR3 DNA follows: TGTGCCTGGAGTGTGCCAGGGCTTTATAGCAATCAGCCCCAGCATTTT. Its translation: CAWSVPGLYSNQPQHF.

The CDR3 protein is CASSQEDSHPTTDTQYF. CDR3 in DNA: TGTGCCAGCAGCCAAGAGGACTCCCATCCCACCACAGATACGCAGTATTTT. The V call is TRBV4-2, the J call TRBJ2-3, with D possibly matching TRBD2 (5 bases). V gave up 0 bases and J gave up 2 bases, with 15 bases separating them. This CDR3 is built from 17 residues. Germline lookup yields CDR1 LGHNA and CDR2 YNFKEQ.

This chain links TRBV5-6 with TRBJ2-7; possibly TRBD1 for D (6 bases). Deletions cut 4 bases from V and 2 bases from J, with 13 bases between. This CDR3 region has 14 residues. From germline, CDR1 is SGHDT and CDR2 YYEEEE. CDR3 sequence reads: CASSRQETPYEQYF. For the CDR3, the DNA is TGTGCCAGCAGCCGACAGGAGACTCCCTACGAGCAGTACTTC.

This CDR3 reads CASSATGANVLTF. The CDR3 DNA sequence: TGTGCCAGCAGTGCTACAGGAGCCAACGTCCTGACTTTC. The chain joins TRBV6-4 to TRBJ2-6; a possible D gene is TRBD1 (5 bases). Germline CDR1 and CDR2: MRHNA and SNTAGT. The CDR3 totals 13 residues. The V gene lost 4 bases and the J gene lost 7 bases, with 8 bases spanning the gap.

The chain has TRBV5-4 and TRBJ1-5; 8 nucleotides line up with TRBD1. Germline CDR1 and CDR2: SGHNT and YYREEE (reference sequence). The CDR3 contains 16 residues. Trimming removed 4 bases from V and 4 bases from J; junction bases left unmatched: 10. For the CDR3, the DNA is TGTGCCAGCAGCCTTAATCCGGGACAGGCGAATCAGCCCCAGCATTTT. Its protein is CASSLNPGQANQPQHF.

The rearrangement uses TRBV5-1 and TRBJ1-1; possible D gene TRBD1, 5 bases. CDR3 length: 13 residues. Per germline, CDR1 SGHRS and CDR2 YFSETQ. Trimming removed 2 bases from V and 4 bases from J, with 9 bases in between. CDR3 nucleotides: TGCGCCAGCAGCTTCGGCGGGGGCACTGAAGCTTTCTTT. Its protein product is CASSFGGGTEAFF. The full variable domain, with the rest looked up from reference TRBV5-1 and TRBJ1-1, is KAGVTQTPRYLIKTRGQQVTLSCSPISGHRSVSWYQQTPGQGLQFLFEYFSETQRNKGNFPGRFSGRQFSNSRSEMNVSTLELGDSALYLCASSFGGGTEAFFGQGTRLTVV.

The J gene is TRBJ1-4, the V gene TRBV19, with D maybe TRBD1 (5 bases). The CDR3 extends over 15 amino acids. V shed 7 bases and J shed 8 bases, with 20 bases lying between them. Germline V CDR1 and CDR2: LNHDA, SQIVND (reference sequence). CDR3 in DNA: TGTGCCAGTACTCATAGAAGGGGAAACCGAGAAAAACTGTTTTTT. It yields the protein CASTHRRGNREKLFF. The whole variable domain, filled in from reference TRBV19 and TRBJ1-4, reads DGGITQSPKYLFRKEGQNVTLSCEQNLNHDAMYWYRQDPGQGLRLIYYSQIVNDFQKGDIAEGYSVSREKKESFPLTVTSAQKNPTAFYLCASTHRRGNREKLFFGSGTQLSVL.

The sample holds one count of this clone. CDR3 loop: CASSRPGQGDNSPLHF. The CDR3, as DNA: TGTGCCAGCAGTAGACCGGGACAGGGGGATAATTCACCCCTCCACTTT. V usage is TRBV25-1 and J usage is TRBJ1-6, with 11 bases identical to TRBD1. The V and J ends lost 5 bases and 5 bases, in that order; junction bases with no gene match: 5. Germline CDR1 MGHDK, CDR2 SYGVNS. The length of the CDR3 is 16 residues.

This chain links TRBV5-4 with TRBJ1-2; D is undetermined. There are 14 residues in the CDR3. Trimming removed 0 bases from V and 4 bases from J, with 10 bases in between. Germline V gene sequence: CDR1 SGHNT, CDR2 YYREEE (reference sequence). CDR3 DNA sequence: TGTGCCAGCAGCTTGGACAGCAGCTCCTATGGCTACACCTTC. Its translation is CASSLDSSSYGYTF.

The rearrangement joins TRBV5-8 to TRBJ2-2; D remains unclear. The CDR3 loop spans 13 amino acids. The V end was cut by 5 bases, the J end by 2 bases, with 7 bases between. The germline CDR1 and CDR2 sequences are SGHTS and YDEGEE. CDR3 region: CASRRLNTGELFF. CDR3 in DNA: TGTGCCAGCAGACGACTTAACACCGGGGAGCTGTTTTTT.

This clone was detected a few times. This chain uses TRBV4-3 with TRBJ2-2, with D unresolved. The CDR3 is 13 residues long. V lost 1 base and J lost 6, with 6 bases in between. Germline values: CDR1 LGHNA, CDR2 YSLEER. The CDR3 sequence: CASSQGSAGELFF. The CDR3 region has the DNA TGCGCCAGCAGCCAAGGATCAGCCGGGGAGCTGTTTTTT.

J is TRBJ2-3 and V is TRBV9; the D is unclear. Trimming left V 0 bases short and J 4 bases short, with 6 bases between. This CDR3 is built from 13 residues. Germline-derived CDR1 and CDR2 are SGDLS and YYNGEE. CDR3 sequence: CASSVVVSDTQYF. Written as DNA, the CDR3 is TGTGCCAGCAGCGTAGTAGTGTCAGATACGCAGTATTTT.

The rearrangement links TRBV27 to TRBJ2-1; 9 bases map to TRBD2. CDR1 is MNHEY, CDR2 SMNVEV, per germline (reference sequence). This CDR3 spans 16 amino acids. Trimming at V came to 2 bases and at J to 6 bases, leaving 8 bases not matched to a gene. CDR3 sequence reads: CASSLGGLAASNEQFF. The CDR3 DNA reads TGTGCCAGCAGTTTAGGGGGACTAGCTGCCTCCAATGAGCAGTTCTTC.

The chain uses TRBV18 and TRBJ1-1; TRBD1 is a possible D gene (5 bases). CDR1 and CDR2 (germline): KGHSH, LQKENI. V shed 0 bases and J shed 4 bases, with 9 bases lying between them. The CDR3 is 14 amino acids. The CDR3 here is CASSPPEGTTEAFF. The CDR3 DNA sequence: TGTGCCAGCTCACCACCGGAGGGGACCACTGAAGCTTTCTTT.

The rearrangement uses TRBV6-5 and TRBJ2-7; 9 bases fit TRBD1. J gave up 3 bases and V 6 bases, and 6 bases lay outside the gene matches. The CDR3 has 14 amino acids. The germline CDR1 and CDR2 sequences are MNHEY and SVGAGI. This chain's CDR3 is CASSRDRDNYEQYF. For the CDR3, the DNA is TGTGCCAGCAGCAGGGACAGGGACAACTACGAGCAGTACTTC.

The V call is TRBV2, the J call TRBJ1-2, with 8 positions matching TRBD1. The germline V gene has CDR1 SNHLY and CDR2 FYNNEI. The CDR3 is 14 amino acids. V lost 6 bases and J lost 2; bases outside the gene matches: 5. The CDR3 loop is CASSRTGQNYGYTF. The CDR3 coding sequence is TGTGCCAGCAGCCGGACAGGGCAGAACTATGGCTACACCTTC.

The chain joins TRBV11-3 to TRBJ1-3; unclear D gene. The V and J ends lost 5 bases and 2 bases respectively, with 10 bases between them. CDR3 length: 14 amino acids. CDR1 and CDR2 (germline): SGHNT, YENEEA. The CDR3 reads CASSRGGTGNTIYF. As DNA, the CDR3 is TGTGCCAGCAGCAGAGGAGGAACTGGAAACACCATATATTTT.

In its sample, this clone was seen once. The CDR3 bases are TGTGCCAGCAGCCCAACAGGGGGGATCACTGAAGCTTTCTTT. It yields the protein CASSPTGGITEAFF. The chain links TRBV7-3 to TRBJ1-1; 8 bases are shared with TRBD1. There are 14 residues in the CDR3. Per germline, CDR1 SGHTA and CDR2 FQGTGA. The J segment lost 4 bases and the V segment lost 5 bases, leaving 6 bases of the junction unmatched.

The genes are TRBV5-1 and TRBJ1-3, with D maybe TRBD1 (5 bases). Trimming took off 0 bases at V and 0 bases at J, with 10 bases between the two ends. The CDR3 has 16 amino acids. Germline CDR1 and CDR2: SGHRS and YFSETQ. CDR3 bases: TGCGCCAGCAGCTTGGAGGGACTAAGCTCTGGAAACACCATATATTTT. This encodes CASSLEGLSSGNTIYF. Full variable domain (remainder filled in from reference TRBV5-1 and TRBJ1-3): KAGVTQTPRYLIKTRGQQVTLSCSPISGHRSVSWYQQTPGQGLQFLFEYFSETQRNKGNFPGRFSGRQFSNSRSEMNVSTLELGDSALYLCASSLEGLSSGNTIYFGEGSWLTVV.

The chain couples TRBV7-8 to TRBJ2-7; D remains unclear. V lost 5 bases to trimming and J lost 2 bases, with 13 bases between them. CDR1 SGHVS and CDR2 FQNEAQ come from the germline V gene. This CDR3 has 14 residues. The CDR3 here is CASSPRFSPYEQYF. DNA for the CDR3: TGTGCCAGCAGCCCCAGGTTTTCGCCCTACGAGCAGTACTTC. Variable domain in full (rest from reference TRBV7-8 and TRBJ2-7): GAGVSQSPRYKVAKRGQDVALRCDPISGHVSLFWYQQALGQGPEFLTYFQNEAQLDKSGLPSDRFFAERPEGSVSTLKIQRTQQEDSAVYLCASSPRFSPYEQYFGPGTRLTVT.

The V and J genes are TRBV5-1 and TRBJ1-4; D is uncertain. Trimming left V 1 base short and J 5 bases short, with 15 bases between. This CDR3 region has 16 residues. Germline CDR1 and CDR2: SGHRS and YFSETQ. In DNA form, the CDR3 reads TGCGCCAGCAGCTTGTCTCCAAGCGGCCTAAATGAAAAACTGTTTTTT. Its protein product is CASSLSPSGLNEKLFF.

The chain links TRBV5-1 to TRBJ2-2, with D possibly matching TRBD1 (6 bases). Germline CDR1 is SGHRS and CDR2 is YFSETQ. The CDR3 runs to 15 residues. Trimming shortened V by 3 bases and J by 1 base, and 10 bases separated the two germline ends. CDR3 residues: CASSSDSWNTGELFF. The CDR3 nucleotides are TGCGCCAGCAGCTCGGACAGTTGGAACACCGGGGAGCTGTTTTTT.

This chain links TRBV9 with TRBJ1-2, with TRBD1 as a possible D gene (5 bases). Germline values: CDR1 SGDLS, CDR2 YYNGEE. The CDR3 contains 15 residues. Trimming took off 4 bases at V and 1 base at J, with 14 bases between the two ends. The CDR3 reads CASSLGQSRNYGYTF. For the CDR3, the DNA is TGTGCCAGCAGCTTGGGGCAGAGCCGTAACTATGGCTACACCTTC.